The 18 T cell receptor beta chains in this list originate from one sample, sequenced in a study of CD8+CD57+ T cells in acquired aplastic anemia. Investigators profiled TCR beta VDJ and CDR3 from genomic DNA template. TCRdb used MiXCR to reprocess the reads, holding one entry per CDR3 protein. The data contain around 50,000 distinct CDR3 sequences, around two thirds of them singletons. Sequenced sample: sorted CD4+, CD8+, or CD8+CD57+ T cells (not recorded which) from PBMCs. The source is a human donor in good health, serving as a control.

Only one count was recorded for this clonotype. The V gene is TRBV15, the J gene TRBJ1-1; TRBD1 is a possible D gene (6 bases). The germline CDR1 and CDR2 sequences are LNHNV and YYDKDF (reference sequence). There are 13 residues in the CDR3. The V gene lost 0 bases and the J gene lost 14 bases, with 16 bases spanning the gap. CDR3 loop: CATSRDITGLSFF. The CDR3 nucleotides are TGTGCCACCAGCAGAGATATAACAGGGTTGTCGTTCTTT. Drawing the rest from reference TRBV15 and TRBJ1-1, the complete variable domain is DAMVIQNPRYQVTQFGKPVTLSCSQTLNHNVMYWYQQKSSQAPKLLFHYYDKDFNNEADTPDNFQSRRPNTSFCFLDIRSPGLGDTAMYLCATSRDITGLSFFGQGTRLTVV.

This CDR3 is CASSLRYWGAIDTQYF. The CDR3, as DNA: TGTGCCAGCAGCTTAAGGTATTGGGGGGCCATAGATACGCAGTATTTT. The V and J genes are TRBV11-2 and TRBJ2-3, with D possibly called TRBD1 or TRBD2 (6 bases each). The CDR3 consists of 16 residues. Germline assignment: CDR1 SGHAT and CDR2 FQNNGV. V was cut by 2 bases and J by 5 bases, with 17 bases left in between.

The CDR3: CASSLTSGSYNEQFF. CDR3 coding DNA: TGTGCCAGCAGCTTGACCAGCGGGTCCTACAATGAGCAGTTCTTC. The chain is built from TRBV5-4 and TRBJ2-1; D may be TRBD2 (6 bases). The ends were cut back, 1 base at V and 1 base at J, with 9 bases in the middle. From germline, CDR1 is SGHNT and CDR2 YYREEE (reference sequence). The CDR3 length is 15 residues.

For the CDR3, the DNA is TGTGCCATCGGCAGGGGATACGACAATGAGCAGTTCTTC. Translation: CAIGRGYDNEQFF. The chain has TRBV10-3 and TRBJ2-1; D possibly corresponds to TRBD1 (6 bases). Germline CDR1 ENHRY, CDR2 SYGVKD. Trimming removed 8 bases at V and 5 bases at J, with 13 bases between. The CDR3 has 13 residues.

The V gene is TRBV15, the J gene TRBJ1-2; D is possibly TRBD1 (5 bases). The CDR3 length is 14 residues. The V gene lost 0 bases and the J gene lost 1 base, with 6 bases spanning the gap. Germline loops: CDR1 LNHNV, CDR2 YYDKDF (reference sequence). The CDR3 nucleotides read TGTGCCACCAGCAGAGATCAGGGTAACTATGGCTACACCTTC. Translation: CATSRDQGNYGYTF.

This sequence joins TRBV20-1 and TRBJ2-1, with D unclear. The CDR3 is 12 residues long. CDR1 DFQATT and CDR2 SNEGSKA come from the germline V gene (reference sequence). The V and J ends lost 5 bases and 5 bases respectively, with 10 bases between them. CDR3 nucleotides: TGCAGTGCTGACGCCCAGAACAATGAGCAGTTCTTC. Residues: CSADAQNNEQFF.

This chain joins TRBV7-8 and TRBJ2-5; D gene uncertain. The V gene lost 3 bases and the J gene lost 8 bases, with 10 bases spanning the gap. The CDR3 consists of 12 residues. From germline, CDR1 is SGHVS and CDR2 FQNEAQ. CDR3 loop: CASSLGRVTQYF. DNA of the CDR3: TGTGCCAGCAGCTTGGGCCGGGTAACCCAGTACTTC.

This chain joins TRBV29-1 and TRBJ1-6; 9 bases are a match to TRBD1. CDR1 is SQVTM and CDR2 is ANQGSEA in the germline V gene. The CDR3 has 15 residues. Trimming cost V 5 bases and J 4 bases; bases outside gene matches: 6. The CDR3 sequence is CSVPGTGQYNSPLHF. The CDR3 DNA follows: TGCAGCGTTCCCGGGACAGGGCAATATAATTCACCCCTCCACTTT.

The gene calls are TRBV29-1 and TRBJ2-1; D is ambiguous. CDR3 size: 13 residues. Germline loops: CDR1 SQVTM, CDR2 ANQGSEA. Trimming cost V 4 bases and J 0 bases, with 7 bases left between them. CDR3 sequence (DNA): TGCAGCGTTGGGTTGGGCTCCTACAATGAGCAGTTCTTC. Its translation is CSVGLGSYNEQFF.

This clonotype was observed a single time. The chain recombines TRBV9 with TRBJ2-7; a weak D match, TRBD1 (6 bases). The J call may be incorrect, as the DNA end agrees better with TRBJ2-1. CDR3 size: 15 residues. Per germline, CDR1 SGDLS and CDR2 YYNGEE. DNA of the CDR3: TGTGCCAGCAGCGGGGGGACAAACTCCTACAATGAGCAGTTCTTC. This encodes CASSGGTNSYNEQFF.

Written as DNA, the CDR3 is TGTGCCAGCAGTCCTAAACCGGGACAGGGGCTTCGTAACACTGAAGCTTTCTTT. It is translated as CASSPKPGQGLRNTEAFF. The chain couples TRBV25-1 to TRBJ1-1; 10 bases agree with TRBD1. V shed 5 bases and J 2 bases; nucleotides not matched to a gene: 14. The CDR3 runs 18 residues. CDR1 MGHDK and CDR2 SYGVNS come from the germline V gene.

The chain uses TRBV10-3 and TRBJ2-3; D may correspond to TRBD1 or TRBD2 (6 bases each). The CDR3 has 14 residues. Germline loops: CDR1 ENHRY, CDR2 SYGVKD. Trimming took off 4 bases at V and 6 bases at J, with 14 bases between the two ends. In DNA form, the CDR3 reads TGTGCCATCAGTGGACATCGGGGGCGGGATACGCAGTATTTT. Translation gives CAISGHRGRDTQYF.

By its share, this clonotype is medium-sized. The V and J genes are TRBV7-3 and TRBJ2-1; D not resolved. The V gene lost 2 bases and the J gene lost 8 bases, with 7 bases spanning the gap. The CDR3 contains 12 residues. Germline V gene sequence: CDR1 SGHTA, CDR2 FQGTGA. This CDR3 reads CASSLVPDEQFF. CDR3 nucleotides: TGTGCCAGCAGCTTAGTCCCGGATGAGCAGTTCTTC.

V usage is TRBV2 and J usage is TRBJ1-2; TRBD1 might be the D (5 bases). This CDR3 has 15 amino acids. V lost 3 bases to trimming and J lost 2 bases, with 13 bases between them. Germline V gives CDR1 SNHLY, CDR2 FYNNEI. DNA for the CDR3: TGTGCCAGCAGTGACCCTGGGACCGTCAACTATGGCTACACCTTC. Translated: CASSDPGTVNYGYTF.

This chain connects TRBV2 to TRBJ1-2, with D possibly TRBD1 on 5 matching bases. Trimming left V 0 bases short and J 8 bases short, with 10 bases between. This CDR3 is 13 amino acids long. Germline CDR1 is SNHLY and CDR2 is FYNNEI. The CDR3 nucleotides are TGTGCCAGCAGTGAAGCACCGGGGCCCGGCTACACCTTC. Protein: CASSEAPGPGYTF.

This clonotype is labeled as medium-sized (0.01 to 0.1%). V and J are TRBV2 and TRBJ1-6; D possibly corresponds to TRBD1 (5 bases). The CDR3 is made up of 15 amino acids. Per germline, CDR1 SNHLY and CDR2 FYNNEI. The ends were cut back, 0 bases at V and 6 bases at J, with 9 bases in the middle. This CDR3 reads CASSEAIGANSPLHF. The CDR3 nucleotides are TGTGCCAGCAGTGAAGCGATCGGGGCTAATTCACCCCTCCACTTT.

V is TRBV15 and J is TRBJ2-1; 10 positions match TRBD2. The junction had 6 bases not matched to a gene; V was cut back by 3 bases and J by 4 bases. This CDR3 region has 16 residues. From germline, CDR1 is LNHNV and CDR2 YYDKDF (reference sequence). The CDR3 protein is CATSRGPSGGYNEQFF. CDR3 DNA sequence: TGTGCCACCAGCAGGGGTCCTAGCGGGGGTTACAATGAGCAGTTCTTC.

This clonotype has a handful of counts. This chain links TRBV15 with TRBJ1-6; D not certain. CDR1 is LNHNV and CDR2 is YYDKDF in the germline V gene (reference sequence). The CDR3 spans 16 residues. V lost 0 bases and J 0 bases, leaving 6 bases between the germline ends. In nucleotides, the CDR3 is TGTGCCACCAGCAGAGATCTGAGCTCCTATAATTCACCCCTCCACTTT. It yields the protein CATSRDLSSYNSPLHF.